This T cell receptor (beta chain) was captured in a study of T cells after yellow fever vaccination. Broader study findings: Across the CD4 and CD8 compartments, a small share of clonotypes was present in both. Contamination of FACS-sorted repertoires by abundant clonotypes from the bulk population could occur. Researchers report a weaker secondary response that nonetheless peaked faster, day 5 versus 15. Reappearance after the booster was observed for most primary-vaccination clones (96% CD4, roughly 90% CD8).

TCRdb ran MiXCR on the 5' RACE reads and lists one entry per CDR3 protein. Of about 300,000 distinct CDR3 sequences detected, around 7% appear once; the ten largest clones hold 18%. This clonotype was observed a handful of times. Its antigen remains unidentified. Germline CDR1 SQVTM, CDR2 ANQGSEA. The CDR3 contains 15 residues. With 6 bases clipped from V and 1 base from J, the junction kept 5 bases outside the gene matches. The chain has TRBV29-1 and TRBJ2-6; TRBD1 aligns across 8 bases. This specimen was PBMCs, taken more than 40 days after the first yellow fever vaccination. This TCR was sampled from a man younger than 30 who received the YFV17D yellow fever vaccine. As DNA, the CDR3 is TGCAGCGTCGGACAGGGACAATCTGGGGCCAACGTCCTGACTTTC. Its protein is CSVGQGQSGANVLTF.